The 2 T cell receptor beta chains below all came from one sample that was sequenced in a study of blood T cell repertoires in COVID-19. The data were produced by immunoSEQ multiplex PCR, yet TCRdb's version contains in-frame clones alone and is incomplete. The table shows about 260,000 clones, with around 86% occurring only once. Sequenced: peripheral blood. All receptors derive from a woman aged 40 to 55 who had recovered from COVID-19.

This chain links TRBV5-1 with TRBJ1-2, with 9 bases matching TRBD1. The germline gives CDR1 SGHRS, CDR2 YFSETQ. CDR3 length: 15 amino acids. V lost 4 bases and J lost 2; bases outside the gene matches: 6. CDR3 bases: TGCGCCAGCAGCCTTCCGGGACAGGGCAACTATGGCTACACCTTC. It specifies CASSLPGQGNYGYTF.

The CDR3 region is CASSWGLASDTQYF. DNA of the CDR3: TGTGCCAGCAGCTGGGGACTAGCGTCAGATACGCAGTATTTT. V usage is TRBV5-5 and J usage is TRBJ2-3; TRBD2 agrees at 10 bases. V was clipped by 3 bases and J by 4 bases; unmatched bases: 2. The germline CDR1 and CDR2 sequences are SGHKS and YYEKEE (reference sequence). The CDR3 is made up of 14 amino acids.